This paragraph reports one TCR beta chain. The CDR3 extends over 15 amino acids. Germline V gene sequence: CDR1 LNHDA, CDR2 SQIVND (reference sequence). The junction had 12 bases not matched to a gene; V was cut back by 7 bases and J by 6 bases. These data originate in a study of technical replicates of blood from a handful of donors. Data came from immunoSEQ multiplex PCR; TCRdb stores just in-frame clones and leaves some out. This sample has about 59,000 clones, with approximately 86% found just once. The chain employs TRBV19 and TRBJ2-7; TRBD1 agrees at 10 bases. The source is a human donor in good health. Some clones in this sample may be carry-over from other donors' samples. Sequencing used PBMCs. CDR3 in DNA: TGTGCCAGTATGTCGGACAGGGGGATCCTCGGCGAGCAGTACTTC. Encoded protein: CASMSDRGILGEQYF.